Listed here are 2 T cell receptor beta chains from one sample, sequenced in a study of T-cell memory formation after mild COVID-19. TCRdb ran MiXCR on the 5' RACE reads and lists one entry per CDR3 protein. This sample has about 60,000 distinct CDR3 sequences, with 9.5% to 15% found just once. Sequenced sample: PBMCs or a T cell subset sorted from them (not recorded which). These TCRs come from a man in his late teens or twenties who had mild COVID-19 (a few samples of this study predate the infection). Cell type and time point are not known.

The CDR3 spells CSARDIGLAEETQYF. CDR3 sequence (DNA): TGCAGTGCTAGAGATATAGGGCTAGCGGAAGAGACCCAGTACTTC. The gene calls are TRBV20-1 and TRBJ2-5; 7 bases map to TRBD2. Per the germline V gene, CDR1 is DFQATT and CDR2 is SNEGSKA (reference sequence). CDR3 length equals 15 residues. Trimming cost V 0 bases and J 3 bases; bases outside gene matches: 7.

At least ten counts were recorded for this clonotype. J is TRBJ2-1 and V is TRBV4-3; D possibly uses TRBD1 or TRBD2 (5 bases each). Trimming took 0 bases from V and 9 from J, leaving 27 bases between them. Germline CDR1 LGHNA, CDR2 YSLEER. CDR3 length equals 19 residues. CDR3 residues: CASSQEVPRIRASGGEQFF. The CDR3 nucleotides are TGCGCCAGCAGCCAAGAGGTACCTCGAATTAGGGCTTCTGGGGGTGAGCAGTTCTTC.